A selection of T cell receptor beta chains follows, all from one sample in a study of blood T cell repertoires in COVID-19. Sequenced by immunoSEQ multiplex PCR; TCRdb stores in-frame clones only, minus some. Of about 230,000 clones detected, more than 65% appear once; the ten largest clones hold 2% to 2.5%. Specimen: peripheral blood. The source of these receptors is a middle-aged man who had recovered from COVID-19. The CDR3 runs from the conserved cysteine through the conserved F or W. D genes are given only for firm matches. Expanded clones get a size class; other rows say once, few or many, or leave the size out.

J gene: TRBJ2-1
clone size: NA
D gene: NA
V gene: TRBV6-5
CDR3 DNA: TGTGCCAGCAAGGTGGGGGACTCTATCCCCAATGAGCAGTTCTTC
CDR3 protein: CASKVGDSIPNEQFF

J gene: TRBJ2-7
clone size: few
D gene: NA
V gene: TRBV7-2
CDR3 DNA: TGTGCCAGCAGCTTAGTCGGGTACGAGCAGTACTTC
CDR3 protein: CASSLVGYEQYF

J gene: TRBJ2-3
clone size: NA
D gene: TRBD2
V gene: TRBV19
CDR3 DNA: TGTGCCAGTAGTACTAGCGGGAAGGATACGCAGTATTTT
CDR3 protein: CASSTSGKDTQYF

J gene: TRBJ2-7
clone size: NA
D gene: TRBD1
V gene: TRBV6-5
CDR3 DNA: TGTGCCAGCAGCCTCGGACAGGAGTTGGACGAGCAGTACTTC
CDR3 protein: CASSLGQELDEQYF

J gene: TRBJ2-3
clone size: NA
D gene: TRBD2
V gene: TRBV10-2
CDR3 DNA: TGCGCCAGCAGTGATGATAGCGGGGGGCCCCTAGATACGCAGTATTTT
CDR3 protein: CASSDDSGGPLDTQYF

J gene: TRBJ1-2
clone size: NA
D gene: NA
V gene: TRBV4-3
CDR3 DNA: TGCGCCAGCAGCCAAGTTTCGGGGGGCATTAACTATGGCTACACCTTC
CDR3 protein: CASSQVSGGINYGYTF

J gene: TRBJ1-6
clone size: once
D gene: TRBD1
V gene: TRBV7-2
CDR3 DNA: TGTGCCAGCAGCCCATTCGTGGACAGGGGTAATTCACCCCTCCACTTT
CDR3 protein: CASSPFVDRGNSPLHF

J gene: TRBJ1-2
clone size: NA
D gene: TRBD1
V gene: TRBV29-1
CDR3 DNA: TGCAGCGTTGTCGGGACAGGGTTGTCGGGGGGCTACACCTTC
CDR3 protein: CSVVGTGLSGGYTF

J gene: TRBJ2-7
clone size: NA
D gene: NA
V gene: TRBV9
CDR3 DNA: TGTGCCAGCAGCGTAGGTGAAGGGGTGACCTACGAGCAGTACTTC
CDR3 protein: CASSVGEGVTYEQYF

J gene: TRBJ2-7
clone size: NA
D gene: TRBD1
V gene: TRBV7-2
CDR3 DNA: TGTGCCAGCAGCCTCAGAGGGACAGGGGTATACGAGCAGTACTTC
CDR3 protein: CASSLRGTGVYEQYF

J gene: TRBJ1-1
clone size: NA
D gene: NA
V gene: TRBV14
CDR3 DNA: TGTGCCAGCAGCCCTAACCTGAACACTGAAGCTTTCTTT
CDR3 protein: CASSPNLNTEAFF

J gene: TRBJ2-1
clone size: NA
D gene: TRBD1
V gene: TRBV6-5
CDR3 DNA: TGTGCCAGCAGTTACTCCGACCTCAAGGACAGGGTTTTCTTC
CDR3 protein: CASSYSDLKDRVFF

J gene: TRBJ2-4
clone size: NA
D gene: NA
V gene: TRBV5-6
CDR3 DNA: TGTGCCAGCAGCGCGTTGTACTTAGAAACCAAAAACATTCAGTACTTC
CDR3 protein: CASSALYLETKNIQYF

J gene: TRBJ1-6
clone size: NA
D gene: TRBD1
V gene: TRBV9
CDR3 DNA: TGTGCCAGCAATGTCGGGACAGGGGATTCACCCCTCCACTTT
CDR3 protein: CASNVGTGDSPLHF

J gene: TRBJ1-6
clone size: NA
D gene: NA
V gene: TRBV30
CDR3 DNA: TGTGCCTGGAGCCAGGTAGACTCCTATAATTCACCCCTCCACTTT
CDR3 protein: CAWSQVDSYNSPLHF

J gene: TRBJ2-5
clone size: once
D gene: NA
V gene: TRBV18
CDR3 DNA: TGTGCCAGCTCACCGCAGGCGGGGCAAGAGACCCAGTACTTC
CDR3 protein: CASSPQAGQETQYF

J gene: TRBJ1-1
clone size: NA
D gene: NA
V gene: TRBV19
CDR3 DNA: TGTGCCAGTAGTACAGGACTCCCGGGCGCTTTCTTT
CDR3 protein: CASSTGLPGAFF

J gene: TRBJ1-2
clone size: NA
D gene: NA
V gene: TRBV6-5
CDR3 DNA: TGTGCCAGCAGGGAGACGGACTATGGCTACACCTTC
CDR3 protein: CASRETDYGYTF

J gene: TRBJ2-1
clone size: NA
D gene: TRBD1
V gene: TRBV4-1
CDR3 DNA: TGCGCCAGCAGCCGAGACCGGGACAGGGTAGAGGCGCAGTTCTTC
CDR3 protein: CASSRDRDRVEAQFF

J gene: TRBJ1-4
clone size: NA
D gene: NA
V gene: TRBV30
CDR3 DNA: TGTGCCTGGAGTGTACGGGGGTTCGGACGTGAAAAACTGTTTTTT
CDR3 protein: CAWSVRGFGREKLFF

J gene: TRBJ2-7
clone size: NA
D gene: TRBD2
V gene: TRBV5-1
CDR3 DNA: TGCGCCAGCAGCCAAGCTAGCGGGAGTCTTTACGAGCAGTACTTC
CDR3 protein: CASSQASGSLYEQYF

J gene: TRBJ1-2
clone size: NA
D gene: NA
V gene: TRBV18
CDR3 DNA: TGTGCCAGCTCTCCCCGGACAGCGGCTAACTATGGCTACACCTTC
CDR3 protein: CASSPRTAANYGYTF

J gene: TRBJ2-3
clone size: once
D gene: NA
V gene: TRBV4-1
CDR3 DNA: TGCGCCAGCAGCCGCCGGCGCGGGTCTCCAGATACGCAGTATTTT
CDR3 protein: CASSRRRGSPDTQYF

J gene: TRBJ1-2
clone size: NA
D gene: TRBD1
V gene: TRBV19
CDR3 DNA: TGTGCCAGTACCGATCAAAAGGGACAGGGCTATGGCTACACCTTC
CDR3 protein: CASTDQKGQGYGYTF

J gene: TRBJ1-2
clone size: NA
D gene: NA
V gene: TRBV18
CDR3 DNA: TGTGCCAGCTCATCGAGGGCCGGTGGTGGCTACACCTTC
CDR3 protein: CASSSRAGGGYTF

J gene: TRBJ2-7
clone size: NA
D gene: TRBD1
V gene: TRBV11-2
CDR3 DNA: TGTGCCAGCAGCCTCCGACCCAGGGGGCCCTCCTCCTACGAGCAGTACTTC
CDR3 protein: CASSLRPRGPSSYEQYF

J gene: TRBJ2-2
clone size: NA
D gene: NA
V gene: TRBV29-1
CDR3 DNA: TGCAGCGTTGAAGCGGGAGTCACCGGGGAGCTGTTTTTT
CDR3 protein: CSVEAGVTGELFF